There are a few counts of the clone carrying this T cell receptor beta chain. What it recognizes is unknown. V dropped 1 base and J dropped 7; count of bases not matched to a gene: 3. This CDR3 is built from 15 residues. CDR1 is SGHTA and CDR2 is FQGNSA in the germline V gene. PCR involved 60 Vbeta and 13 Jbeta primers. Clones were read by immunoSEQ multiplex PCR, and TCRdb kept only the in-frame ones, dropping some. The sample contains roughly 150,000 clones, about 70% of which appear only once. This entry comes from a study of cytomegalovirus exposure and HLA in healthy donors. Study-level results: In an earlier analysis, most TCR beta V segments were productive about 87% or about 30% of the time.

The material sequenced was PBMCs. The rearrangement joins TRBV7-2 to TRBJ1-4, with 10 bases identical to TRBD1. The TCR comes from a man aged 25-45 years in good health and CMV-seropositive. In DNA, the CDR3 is TGTGCCAGCAGCTTAGGGGGACAGGGGTCTGAAAAACTGTTTTTT. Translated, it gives CASSLGGQGSEKLFF.